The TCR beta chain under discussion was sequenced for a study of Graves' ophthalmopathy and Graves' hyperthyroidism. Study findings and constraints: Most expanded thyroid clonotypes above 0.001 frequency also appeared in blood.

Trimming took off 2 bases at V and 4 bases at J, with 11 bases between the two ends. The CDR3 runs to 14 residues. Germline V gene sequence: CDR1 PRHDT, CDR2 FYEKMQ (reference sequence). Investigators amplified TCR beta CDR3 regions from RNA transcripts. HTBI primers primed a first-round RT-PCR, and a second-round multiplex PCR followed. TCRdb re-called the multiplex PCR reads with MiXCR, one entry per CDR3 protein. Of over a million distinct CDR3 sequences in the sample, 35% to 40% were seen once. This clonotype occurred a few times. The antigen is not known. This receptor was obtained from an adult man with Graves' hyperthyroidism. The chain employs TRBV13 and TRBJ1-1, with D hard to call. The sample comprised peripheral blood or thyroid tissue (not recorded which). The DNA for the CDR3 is TGTGCCAGCAGCTTAAAAGGTAGTGGCACTGAAGCTTTCTTT. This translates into CASSLKGSGTEAFF.